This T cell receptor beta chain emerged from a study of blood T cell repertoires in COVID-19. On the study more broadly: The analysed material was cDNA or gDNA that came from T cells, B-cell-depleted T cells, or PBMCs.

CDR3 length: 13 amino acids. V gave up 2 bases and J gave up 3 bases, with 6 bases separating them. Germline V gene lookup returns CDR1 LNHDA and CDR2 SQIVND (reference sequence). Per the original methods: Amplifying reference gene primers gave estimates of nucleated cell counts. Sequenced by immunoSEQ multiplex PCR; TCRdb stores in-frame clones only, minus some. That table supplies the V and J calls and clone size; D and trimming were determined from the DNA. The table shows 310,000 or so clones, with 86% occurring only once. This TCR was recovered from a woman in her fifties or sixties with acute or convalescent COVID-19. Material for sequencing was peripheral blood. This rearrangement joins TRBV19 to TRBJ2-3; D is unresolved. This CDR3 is CASSIPETDTQYF. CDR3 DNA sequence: TGTGCCAGTAGTATACCCGAGACAGATACGCAGTATTTT.